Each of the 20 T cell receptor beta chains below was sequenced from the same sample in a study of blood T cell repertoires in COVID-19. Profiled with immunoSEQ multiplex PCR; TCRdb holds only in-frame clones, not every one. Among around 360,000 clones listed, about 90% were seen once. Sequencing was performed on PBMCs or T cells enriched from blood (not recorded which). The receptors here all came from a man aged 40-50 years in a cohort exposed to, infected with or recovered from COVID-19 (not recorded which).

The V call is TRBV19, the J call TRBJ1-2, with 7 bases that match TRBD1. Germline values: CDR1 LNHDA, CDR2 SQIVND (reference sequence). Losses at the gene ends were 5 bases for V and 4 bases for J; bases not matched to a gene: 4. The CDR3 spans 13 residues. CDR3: CASSLRQGYGYTF. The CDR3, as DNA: TGTGCCAGTAGTCTCCGACAGGGCTATGGCTACACCTTC.

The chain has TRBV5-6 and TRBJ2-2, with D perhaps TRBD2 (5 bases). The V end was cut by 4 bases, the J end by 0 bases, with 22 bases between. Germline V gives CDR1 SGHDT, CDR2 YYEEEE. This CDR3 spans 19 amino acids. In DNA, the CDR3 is TGTGCCAGCAGCCCCCCGTCGGGGAGAAGCCACGCGAACACCGGGGAGCTGTTTTTT. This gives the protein CASSPPSGRSHANTGELFF. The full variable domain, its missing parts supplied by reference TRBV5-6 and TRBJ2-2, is DAGVTQSPTHLIKTRGQQVTLRCSPKSGHDTVSWYQQALGQGPQFIFQYYEEEERQRGNFPDRFSGHQFPNYSSELNVNALLLGDSALYLCASSPPSGRSHANTGELFFGEGSRLTVL.

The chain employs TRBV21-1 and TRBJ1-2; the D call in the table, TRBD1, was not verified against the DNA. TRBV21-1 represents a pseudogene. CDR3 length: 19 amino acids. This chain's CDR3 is CASSTPQGDETQGFYGYTF. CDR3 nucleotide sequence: TGTGCCAGCAGCACCCCCCAGGGGGATGAGACTCAGGGGTTCTATGGCTACACCTTC.

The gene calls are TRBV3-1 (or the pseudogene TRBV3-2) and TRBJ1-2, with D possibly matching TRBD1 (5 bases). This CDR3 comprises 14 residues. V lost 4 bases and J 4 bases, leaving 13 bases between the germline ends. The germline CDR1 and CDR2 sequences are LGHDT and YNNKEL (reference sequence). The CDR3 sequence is CASSRADSVYGYTF. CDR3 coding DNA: TGTGCCAGCAGCCGCGCCGACAGTGTCTATGGCTACACCTTC.

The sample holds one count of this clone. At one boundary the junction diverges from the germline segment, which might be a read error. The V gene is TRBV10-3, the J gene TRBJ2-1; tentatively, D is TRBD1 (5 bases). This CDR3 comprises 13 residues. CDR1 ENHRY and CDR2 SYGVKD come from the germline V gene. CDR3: CAISGGSNNEQFF. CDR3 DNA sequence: TGTGCCATCAGTGGGGGCTCCAACAATGAGCAGTTCTTC.

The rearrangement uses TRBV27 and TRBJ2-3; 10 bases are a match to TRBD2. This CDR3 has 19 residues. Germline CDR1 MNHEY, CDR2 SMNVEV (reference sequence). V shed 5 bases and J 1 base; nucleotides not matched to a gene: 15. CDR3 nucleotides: TGTGCCAGCAGTCCGGGTGGGGGGTTTGGACTAGCGGGCACAGATACGCAGTATTTT. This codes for CASSPGGGFGLAGTDTQYF.

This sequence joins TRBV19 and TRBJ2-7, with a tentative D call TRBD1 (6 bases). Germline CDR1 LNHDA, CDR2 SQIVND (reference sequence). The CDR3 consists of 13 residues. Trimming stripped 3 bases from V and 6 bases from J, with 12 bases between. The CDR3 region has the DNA TGTGCCAGTAGTATGGAGCAGGGGTCCGAGCAGTACTTC. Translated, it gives CASSMEQGSEQYF.

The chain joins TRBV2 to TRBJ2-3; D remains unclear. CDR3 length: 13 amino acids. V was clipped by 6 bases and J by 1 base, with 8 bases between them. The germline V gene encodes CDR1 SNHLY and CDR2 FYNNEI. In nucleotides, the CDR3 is TGTGCCAGCAGATCGGAGCGCACAGATACGCAGTATTTT. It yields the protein CASRSERTDTQYF.

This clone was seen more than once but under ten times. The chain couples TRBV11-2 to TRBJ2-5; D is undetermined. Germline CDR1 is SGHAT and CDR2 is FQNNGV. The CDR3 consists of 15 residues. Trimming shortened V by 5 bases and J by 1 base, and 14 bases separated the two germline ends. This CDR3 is CASSPYASTQETQYF. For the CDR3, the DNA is TGTGCCAGCAGCCCATACGCGTCAACCCAAGAGACCCAGTACTTC.

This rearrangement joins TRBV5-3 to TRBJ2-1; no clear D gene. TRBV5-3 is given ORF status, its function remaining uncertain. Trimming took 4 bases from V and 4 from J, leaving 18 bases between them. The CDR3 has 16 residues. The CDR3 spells CARSIPASETYNEQFF. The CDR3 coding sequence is TGTGCCAGAAGCATCCCCGCCAGCGAAACATACAATGAGCAGTTCTTC.

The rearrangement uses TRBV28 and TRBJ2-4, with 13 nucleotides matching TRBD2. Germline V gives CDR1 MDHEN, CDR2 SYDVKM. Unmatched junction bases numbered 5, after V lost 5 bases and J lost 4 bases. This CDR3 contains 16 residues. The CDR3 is CASSPQGLAGKNIQYF. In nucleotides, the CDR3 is TGTGCCAGCAGTCCCCAGGGACTAGCGGGGAAAAACATTCAGTACTTC.

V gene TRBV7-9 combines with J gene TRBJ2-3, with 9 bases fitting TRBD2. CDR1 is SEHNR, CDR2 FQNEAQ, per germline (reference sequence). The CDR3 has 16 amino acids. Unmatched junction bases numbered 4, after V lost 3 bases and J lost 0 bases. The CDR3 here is CASSFLAGYSTDTQYF. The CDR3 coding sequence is TGTGCCAGCAGCTTCCTAGCGGGATATAGCACAGATACGCAGTATTTT.

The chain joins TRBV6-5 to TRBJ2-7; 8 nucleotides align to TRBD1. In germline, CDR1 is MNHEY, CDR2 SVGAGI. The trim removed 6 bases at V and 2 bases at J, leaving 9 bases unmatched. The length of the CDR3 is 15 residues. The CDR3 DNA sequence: TGTGCCAGCAGAAAAGGGGACAGGAGAGCCTACGAGCAGTACTTC. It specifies CASRKGDRRAYEQYF.

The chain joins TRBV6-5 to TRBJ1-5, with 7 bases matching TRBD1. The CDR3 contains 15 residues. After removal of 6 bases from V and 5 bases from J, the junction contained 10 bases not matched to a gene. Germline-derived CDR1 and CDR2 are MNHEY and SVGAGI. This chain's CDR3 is CASSQRQGPYQPQHF. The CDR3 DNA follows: TGTGCCAGCAGCCAGAGACAGGGTCCATATCAGCCCCAGCATTTT.

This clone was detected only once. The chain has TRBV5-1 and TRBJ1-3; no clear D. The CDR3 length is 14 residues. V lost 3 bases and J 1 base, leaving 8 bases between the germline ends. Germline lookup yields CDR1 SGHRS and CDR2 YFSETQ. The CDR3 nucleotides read TGCGCCAGCAGCTCAGCACTATCTGGAAACACCATATATTTT. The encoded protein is CASSSALSGNTIYF.

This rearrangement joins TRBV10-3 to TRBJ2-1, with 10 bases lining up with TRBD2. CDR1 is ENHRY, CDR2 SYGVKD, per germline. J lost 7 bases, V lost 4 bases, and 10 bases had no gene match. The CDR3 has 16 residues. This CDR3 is CAISVGPSGRGNEQFF. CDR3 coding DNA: TGTGCCATCAGTGTCGGCCCTAGCGGGAGAGGGAATGAGCAGTTCTTC.

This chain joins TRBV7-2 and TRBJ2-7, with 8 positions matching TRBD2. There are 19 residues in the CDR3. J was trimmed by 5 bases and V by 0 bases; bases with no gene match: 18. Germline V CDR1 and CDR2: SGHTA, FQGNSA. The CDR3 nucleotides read TGTGCCAGCAGCTTAGCGCGGGGTGGTCTAGCGGGTAGCTCGGACGAGCAGTACTTC. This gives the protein CASSLARGGLAGSSDEQYF.

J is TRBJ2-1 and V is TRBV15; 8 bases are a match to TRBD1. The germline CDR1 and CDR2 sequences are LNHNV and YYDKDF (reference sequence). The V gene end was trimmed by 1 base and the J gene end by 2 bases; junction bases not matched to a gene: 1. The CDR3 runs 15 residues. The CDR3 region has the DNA TGTGCCACCAGCAGAGGACAGGGGCCCTACAATGAGCAGTTCTTC. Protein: CATSRGQGPYNEQFF.

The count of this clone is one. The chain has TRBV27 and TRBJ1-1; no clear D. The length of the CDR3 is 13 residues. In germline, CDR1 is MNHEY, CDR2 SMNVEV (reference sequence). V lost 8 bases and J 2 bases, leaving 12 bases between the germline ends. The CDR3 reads CASFPRINTEAFF. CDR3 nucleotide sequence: TGTGCCAGCTTCCCGCGGATTAACACTGAAGCTTTCTTT.

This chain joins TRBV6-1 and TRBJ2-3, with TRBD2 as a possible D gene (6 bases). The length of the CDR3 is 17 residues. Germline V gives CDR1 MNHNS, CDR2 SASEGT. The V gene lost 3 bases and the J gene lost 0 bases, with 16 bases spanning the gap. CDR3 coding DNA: TGTGCCAGCAGTGATTTGGCCTCGCGGGGTAGCACAGATACGCAGTATTTT. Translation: CASSDLASRGSTDTQYF.